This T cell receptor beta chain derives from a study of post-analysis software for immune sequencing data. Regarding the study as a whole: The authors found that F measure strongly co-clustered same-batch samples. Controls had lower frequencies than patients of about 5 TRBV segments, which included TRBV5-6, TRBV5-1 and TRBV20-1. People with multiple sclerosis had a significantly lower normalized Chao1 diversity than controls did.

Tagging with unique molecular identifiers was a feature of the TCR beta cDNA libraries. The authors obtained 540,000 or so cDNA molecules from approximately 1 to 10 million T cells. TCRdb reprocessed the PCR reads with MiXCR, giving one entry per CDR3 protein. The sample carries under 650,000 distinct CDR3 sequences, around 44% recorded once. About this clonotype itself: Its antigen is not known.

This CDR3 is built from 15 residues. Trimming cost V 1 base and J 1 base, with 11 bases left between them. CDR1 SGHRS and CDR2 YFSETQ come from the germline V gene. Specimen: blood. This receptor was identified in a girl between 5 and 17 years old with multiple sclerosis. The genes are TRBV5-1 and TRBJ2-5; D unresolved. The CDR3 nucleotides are TGCGCCAGCAGCTTGATGGGCCAGTCCCAAGAGACCCAGTACTTC. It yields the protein CASSLMGQSQETQYF.